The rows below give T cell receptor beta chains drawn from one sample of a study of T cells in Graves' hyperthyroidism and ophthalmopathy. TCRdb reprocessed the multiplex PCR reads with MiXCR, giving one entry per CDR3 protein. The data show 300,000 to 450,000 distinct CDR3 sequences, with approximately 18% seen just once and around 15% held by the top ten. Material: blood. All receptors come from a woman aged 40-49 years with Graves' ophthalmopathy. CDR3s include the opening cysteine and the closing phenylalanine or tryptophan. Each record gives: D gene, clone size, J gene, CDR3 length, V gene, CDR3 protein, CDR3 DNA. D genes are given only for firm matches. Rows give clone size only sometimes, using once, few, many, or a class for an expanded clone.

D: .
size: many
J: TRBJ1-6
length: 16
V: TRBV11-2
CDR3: CASSLGRLGIRSPLHF
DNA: TGTGCCAGCAGCTTAGGAAGGTTGGGAATAAGATCACCCCTCCACTTT

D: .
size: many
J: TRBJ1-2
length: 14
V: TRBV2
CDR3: CASSEIMGGYGYTF
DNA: TGTGCCAGCAGTGAGATTATGGGGGGATATGGCTACACCTTC

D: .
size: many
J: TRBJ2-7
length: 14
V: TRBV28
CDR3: CASSLWAGGNEQYF
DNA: TGTGCCAGCAGTTTATGGGCCGGCGGGAACGAGCAGTACTTC

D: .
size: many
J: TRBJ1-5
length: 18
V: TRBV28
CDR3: CASSLRPDRDYRIEPQHF
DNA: TGTGCCAGCAGTTTACGCCCTGACCGGGACTATCGGATTGAGCCCCAGCATTTT

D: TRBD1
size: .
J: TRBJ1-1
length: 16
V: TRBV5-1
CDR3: CASSLAGTEVDTEAFF
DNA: TGCGCCAGCAGCTTAGCCGGGACAGAAGTGGACACTGAAGCTTTCTTT

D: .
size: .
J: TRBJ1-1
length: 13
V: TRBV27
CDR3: CASSFRRVTEAFF
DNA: TGTGCCAGCAGTTTCAGACGGGTCACTGAAGCTTTCTTT

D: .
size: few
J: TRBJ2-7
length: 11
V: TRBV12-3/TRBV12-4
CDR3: CASRVASEQYF
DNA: TGTGCCAGCAGAGTAGCCTCCGAGCAGTACTTC

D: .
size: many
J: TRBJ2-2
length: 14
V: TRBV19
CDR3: CATQPGVETGELFF
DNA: TGTGCCACCCAACCCGGGGTTGAAACCGGGGAGCTGTTTTTT

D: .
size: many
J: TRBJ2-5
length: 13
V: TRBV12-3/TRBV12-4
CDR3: CASSADGTETQYF
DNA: TGTGCCAGCAGTGCAGACGGGACGGAGACCCAGTACTTC

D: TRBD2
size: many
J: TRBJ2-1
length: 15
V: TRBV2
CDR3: CATQAGVAPYNEQFF
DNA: TGTGCCACCCAAGCGGGAGTCGCCCCCTACAATGAGCAGTTCTTC

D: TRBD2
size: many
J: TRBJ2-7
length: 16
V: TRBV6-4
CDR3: CASSDVWREDAYEQYF
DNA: TGTGCCAGCAGTGACGTGTGGCGGGAGGACGCCTACGAGCAGTACTTC

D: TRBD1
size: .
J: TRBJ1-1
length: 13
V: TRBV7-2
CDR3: CASSFRQGSEAFF
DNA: TGTGCCAGCAGCTTTCGACAGGGGTCTGAAGCTTTCTTT

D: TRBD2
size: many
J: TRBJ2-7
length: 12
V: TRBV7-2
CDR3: CASRMGGDEQYF
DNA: TGTGCCAGCAGGATGGGGGGGGACGAGCAGTACTTC

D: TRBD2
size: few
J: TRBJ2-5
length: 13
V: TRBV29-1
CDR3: CSASGGNQETQYF
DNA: TGCAGCGCCAGCGGGGGAAACCAAGAGACCCAGTACTTC

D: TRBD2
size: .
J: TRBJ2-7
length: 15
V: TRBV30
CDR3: CAWSDGTSGTYEQYF
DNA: TGTGCCTGGAGTGACGGGACTAGCGGAACCTACGAGCAGTACTTC

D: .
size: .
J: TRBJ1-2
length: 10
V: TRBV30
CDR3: CAWEQGGYTF
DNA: TGTGCCTGGGAACAGGGTGGCTACACCTTC

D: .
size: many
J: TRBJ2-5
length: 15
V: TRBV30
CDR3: CAWSAIGVRAETQYF
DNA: TGTGCCTGGAGTGCCATCGGCGTGCGGGCGGAGACCCAGTACTTC

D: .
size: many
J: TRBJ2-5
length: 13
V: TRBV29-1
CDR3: CSVEDLEGEAQYF
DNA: TGCAGCGTTGAAGATCTCGAAGGAGAGGCCCAGTACTTC

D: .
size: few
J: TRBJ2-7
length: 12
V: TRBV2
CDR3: CASRGDLYEQYF
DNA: TGTGCCAGCAGAGGCGACCTTTACGAGCAGTACTTC

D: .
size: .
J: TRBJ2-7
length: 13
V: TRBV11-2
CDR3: CASSELGAREQYF
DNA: TGTGCCAGCAGTGAACTAGGCGCCCGCGAGCAGTACTTC

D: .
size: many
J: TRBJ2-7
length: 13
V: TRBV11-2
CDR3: CASSFAQGGEQYF
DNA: TGTGCCAGCAGCTTTGCCCAAGGGGGCGAGCAGTACTTC

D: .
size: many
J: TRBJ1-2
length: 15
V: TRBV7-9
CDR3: CASSARGRFNYGYTF
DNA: TGTGCCAGCAGCGCCCGGGGCAGATTTAACTATGGCTACACCTTC

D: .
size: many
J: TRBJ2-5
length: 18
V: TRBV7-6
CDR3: CASSLTPSRPGAAETQYF
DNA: TGTGCCAGCAGCTTAACCCCCTCCCGTCCGGGGGCGGCCGAGACCCAGTACTTC

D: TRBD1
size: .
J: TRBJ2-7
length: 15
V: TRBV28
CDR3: CASTKTGTGRYEQYF
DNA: TGTGCCAGCACCAAAACCGGGACAGGGCGCTACGAGCAGTACTTC

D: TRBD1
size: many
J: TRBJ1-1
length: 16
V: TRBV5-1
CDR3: CASSLGQGAVETEAFF
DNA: TGCGCCAGCAGCTTGGGACAGGGGGCCGTGGAGACTGAAGCTTTCTTT

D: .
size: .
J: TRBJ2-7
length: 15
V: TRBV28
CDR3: CASSSGLQGIYEQYF
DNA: TGTGCCAGCAGTTCCGGTCTCCAGGGCATCTACGAGCAGTACTTC

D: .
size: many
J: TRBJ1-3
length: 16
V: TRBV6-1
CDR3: CASSPGTADQGNTIYF
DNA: TGTGCCAGCAGCCCCGGGACCGCCGACCAGGGAAACACCATATATTTT

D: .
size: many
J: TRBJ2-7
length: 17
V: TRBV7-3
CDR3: CASSLTSGDEGGHEQYF
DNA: TGTGCCAGCAGCTTAACGTCGGGGGATGAAGGGGGCCACGAGCAGTACTTC

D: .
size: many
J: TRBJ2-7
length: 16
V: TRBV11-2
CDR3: CASLPVSLPSTYEQYF
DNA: TGTGCCAGCTTGCCGGTCTCATTACCATCAACCTACGAGCAGTACTTC

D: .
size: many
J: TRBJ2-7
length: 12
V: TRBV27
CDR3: CASKASSYEQYF
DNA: TGTGCCAGCAAGGCGTCATCCTACGAGCAGTACTTC

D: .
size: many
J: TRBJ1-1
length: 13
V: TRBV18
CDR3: CASSPVGNTEAFF
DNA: TGTGCCAGCTCACCGGTTGGAAACACTGAAGCTTTCTTT

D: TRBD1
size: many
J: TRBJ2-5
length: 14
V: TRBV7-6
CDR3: CASSFLTGGETQYF
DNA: TGTGCCAGCAGCTTTTTGACAGGGGGTGAGACCCAGTACTTC

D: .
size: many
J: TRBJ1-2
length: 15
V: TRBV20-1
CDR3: CSAGGGIGDNYGYTF
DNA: TGCAGTGCCGGGGGGGGGATCGGCGATAACTATGGCTACACCTTC

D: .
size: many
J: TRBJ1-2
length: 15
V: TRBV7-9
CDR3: CASSSDLRGAYGYTF
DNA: TGTGCCAGCAGCTCGGACCTGCGAGGGGCTTATGGCTACACCTTC

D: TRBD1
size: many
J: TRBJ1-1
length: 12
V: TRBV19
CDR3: CASKDRDTEAFF
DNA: TGTGCCAGTAAAGACAGGGACACTGAAGCTTTCTTT

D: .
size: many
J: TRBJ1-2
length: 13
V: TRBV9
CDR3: CASSVTLVNGYTF
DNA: TGTGCCAGCAGCGTCACATTGGTTAATGGCTACACCTTC

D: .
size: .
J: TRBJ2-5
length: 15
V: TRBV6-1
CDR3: CASSRILQGMETQYF
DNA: TGTGCCAGCAGCCGCATACTTCAGGGAATGGAGACCCAGTACTTC

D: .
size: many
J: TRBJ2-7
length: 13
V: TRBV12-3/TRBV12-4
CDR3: CASKRDPAYEQYF
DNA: TGTGCCAGCAAACGGGACCCCGCCTACGAGCAGTACTTC

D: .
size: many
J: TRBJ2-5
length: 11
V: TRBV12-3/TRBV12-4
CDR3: CATAGRETQYF
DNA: TGTGCCACCGCGGGGCGAGAGACCCAGTACTTC

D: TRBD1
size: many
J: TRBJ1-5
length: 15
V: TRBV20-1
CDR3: CSAAPVTGGDQPQHF
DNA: TGCAGTGCCGCACCGGTTACAGGGGGCGATCAGCCCCAGCATTTT

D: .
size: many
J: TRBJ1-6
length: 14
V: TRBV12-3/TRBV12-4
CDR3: CASSLGPDNSPLHF
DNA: TGTGCCAGCAGTCTCGGACCGGATAATTCACCCCTCCACTTT

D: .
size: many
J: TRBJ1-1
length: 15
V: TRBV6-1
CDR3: CASSRTPGGSTEAFF
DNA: TGTGCCAGCAGCCGAACCCCCGGGGGGAGCACTGAAGCTTTCTTT

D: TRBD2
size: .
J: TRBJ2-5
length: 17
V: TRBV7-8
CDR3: CASSLRGIAGGRETQYF
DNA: TGTGCCAGCAGCTTAAGGGGAATAGCGGGAGGTCGGGAGACCCAGTACTTC

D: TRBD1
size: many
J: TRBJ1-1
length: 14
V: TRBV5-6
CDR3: CASSFDRGNTEAFF
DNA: TGTGCCAGCAGCTTTGACAGGGGGAACACTGAAGCTTTCTTT

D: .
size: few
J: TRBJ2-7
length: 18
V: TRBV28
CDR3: CASSFLRILVHGSYEQSF
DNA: TGTGCCAGCAGTTTTCTCCGGATTTTGGTTCACGGCTCCTACGAGCAGTCCTTC

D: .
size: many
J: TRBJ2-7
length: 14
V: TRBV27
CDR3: CASSKQGPHYEQYF
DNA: TGTGCCAGCAGTAAACAGGGTCCCCACTACGAGCAGTACTTC

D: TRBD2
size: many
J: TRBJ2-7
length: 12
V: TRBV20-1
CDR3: CSILAGSYEQYF
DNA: TGCAGCATCCTAGCGGGGTCCTACGAGCAGTACTTC

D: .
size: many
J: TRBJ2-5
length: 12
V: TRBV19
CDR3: CASSIDGETQYF
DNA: TGTGCCAGTAGTATAGACGGAGAGACCCAGTACTTC

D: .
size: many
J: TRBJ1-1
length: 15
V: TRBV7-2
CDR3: CASSLALPGYTEAFF
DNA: TGTGCCAGCAGCTTAGCCCTGCCCGGGTACACTGAAGCTTTCTTT

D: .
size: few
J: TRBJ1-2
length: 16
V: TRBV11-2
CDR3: CASSPDRPGSTYGYTF
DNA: TGTGCCAGCAGCCCAGACCGCCCAGGGTCTACTTATGGCTACACCTTC

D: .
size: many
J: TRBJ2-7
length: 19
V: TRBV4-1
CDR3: CASSLYHGGRLAISYEQYF
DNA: TGCGCCAGCAGCCTCTACCACGGAGGGCGCTTAGCGATATCCTACGAGCAGTACTTC

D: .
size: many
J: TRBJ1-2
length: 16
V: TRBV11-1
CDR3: CASSLVLGQQLYGYTF
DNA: TGTGCCAGCAGCTTAGTTTTGGGGCAGCAATTATATGGCTACACCTTC

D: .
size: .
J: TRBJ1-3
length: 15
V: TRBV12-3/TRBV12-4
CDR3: CASSLNDRNGNTIYF
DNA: TGTGCCAGCAGCCTTAACGACAGAAATGGAAACACCATATATTTT

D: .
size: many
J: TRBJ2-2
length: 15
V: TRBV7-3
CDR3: CASSHPGGGTGELFF
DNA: TGTGCCAGCAGCCATCCAGGGGGAGGTACCGGGGAGCTGTTTTTT

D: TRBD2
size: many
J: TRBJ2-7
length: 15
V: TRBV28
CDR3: CASSLSAGGSYEQYF
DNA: TGTGCCAGCAGTTTATCAGCGGGAGGGTCCTACGAGCAGTACTTC

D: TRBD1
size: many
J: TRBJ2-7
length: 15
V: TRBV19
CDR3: CASSPETGSGNEQYF
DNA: TGTGCCAGTAGTCCAGAGACAGGGAGTGGAAACGAGCAGTACTTC

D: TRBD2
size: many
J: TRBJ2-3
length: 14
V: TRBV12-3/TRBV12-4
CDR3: CASSTSGWEDTQYF
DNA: TGTGCCAGCAGCACTAGCGGTTGGGAGGATACGCAGTATTTT

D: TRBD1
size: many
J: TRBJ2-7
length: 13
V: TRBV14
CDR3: CASSLGQGKRQYF
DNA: TGTGCCAGCAGCCTTGGACAGGGAAAACGGCAGTACTTC

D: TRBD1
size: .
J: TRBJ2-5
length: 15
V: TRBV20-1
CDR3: CSARVWDRVGETQYF
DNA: TGCAGTGCTAGAGTCTGGGACAGGGTGGGAGAGACCCAGTACTTC